This paragraph covers one T cell receptor (beta chain) sequence. The data were taken from a study of blood T cell repertoires in COVID-19. Sequenced by immunoSEQ multiplex PCR; TCRdb stores in-frame clones only, minus some. The sample has 60,000 to 70,000 clones, 80% to 90% seen once; the top ten hold 1.4%. The J segment lost 0 bases and the V segment lost 7 bases, leaving 3 bases of the junction unmatched. The germline gives CDR1 SQVTM, CDR2 ANQGSEA. The CDR3 totals 12 residues. Sequenced material: peripheral blood. This receptor was taken from a woman aged 60-75 years with acute or convalescent COVID-19. The V gene is TRBV29-1, the J gene TRBJ2-7; 7 bases match TRBD1. CDR3 sequence (DNA): TGCAGCGGGAGACAGGGCTCCTACGAGCAGTACTTC. This sequence encodes CSGRQGSYEQYF.